The source of this T cell receptor (beta chain) is a study of monozygotic twins with inflammatory bowel disease. The study's findings and limits: Healthy twins showed more clonotype sharing with others than IBD patients, especially patients with disease activity. Among patients, repertoires may have gained variability from differing immunosuppressive treatments.

No DNA is given; TCRdb re-called the 5' RACE reads and lists each CDR3 protein once. The listing contains 110,000 to 150,000 distinct CDR3 sequences. In the case of this clonotype: Its antigen is not known.

This CDR3 has 14 residues. CDR1 is MNHNS and CDR2 is SASEGT in the germline V gene. The source material was blood. This clonotype was sampled from a human donor with ulcerative colitis or Crohn's disease, or a healthy co-twin of an affected twin (not recorded which). The rearrangement links TRBV6-1 to TRBJ2-1. The CDR3 is CASSQQLYYNEQFF.